Each of the 19 T cell receptor beta chains below was sequenced from the same sample in a study of identical twins. TCRdb ran MiXCR on the 5' RACE reads and lists one entry per CDR3 protein. The sample has hundreds of thousands of distinct CDR3 sequences, roughly 20% seen once. Separately, the same data were catalogued under a study of T cells expressing NK-cell markers.

Sequenced sample: PBMCs. The receptors stem from a woman younger than 35 in good health.

This clonotype was seen more than once but under ten times. The CDR3 protein is CASSSTPGQGAIGQETQYF. CDR3 DNA: TGTGCCAGCAGTTCAACCCCGGGACAGGGGGCGATTGGCCAAGAGACCCAGTACTTC. This chain links TRBV11-1 with TRBJ2-5, with 12 positions matching TRBD1. The ends lost 6 bases at V and 1 base at J; junction bases unmatched: 15. Germline assignment: CDR1 SGHAT and CDR2 FQDESV (reference sequence). The CDR3 has 19 residues.

This clonotype was observed a handful of times. V gene TRBV7-9 combines with J gene TRBJ2-3; the match to TRBD2 covers 9 bases. The J segment lost 5 bases and the V segment lost 5 bases, leaving 14 bases of the junction unmatched. The CDR3 length is 17 residues. In germline, CDR1 is SEHNR, CDR2 FQNEAQ (reference sequence). CDR3 DNA sequence: TGTGCCAGCAGCCCGGCTGGCGGGAGGGCCGGCAGAGATACGCAGTATTTT. This encodes CASSPAGGRAGRDTQYF.

In its sample, this clonotype was seen once. V gene TRBV12-3 or TRBV12-4 combines with J gene TRBJ2-3; D ambiguous. V was clipped by 0 bases and J by 1 base, with 8 bases between them. The CDR3 consists of 15 residues. This CDR3 reads CASSLAQKRTDTQYF. The CDR3 coding sequence is TGTGCCAGCAGTTTAGCGCAAAAGCGCACAGATACGCAGTATTTT.

This clonotype occurred many times. A junction boundary mismatches the germline segment, possibly from a read error. The rearrangement links TRBV7-8 to TRBJ2-7, with D perhaps being TRBD1 or TRBD2 (6 bases each). CDR3 length: 15 amino acids. CDR1 and CDR2 (germline): SGHVS, FQNEAQ. The CDR3 sequence: CASGFIGGNSYEQYF. The CDR3 bases are TGTGCCAGCGGCTTTATAGGGGGGAACTCCTACGAGCAGTACTTC.

V usage is TRBV3-1 and J usage is TRBJ2-5; D is undetermined. Looked up from germline, CDR1 is LGHDT and CDR2 is YNNKEL (reference sequence). Deletions cut 1 base from V and 5 bases from J, with 20 bases between. The CDR3 runs to 17 residues. The CDR3 region has the DNA TGTGCCAGCAGCCAAGTCCCAGCCGTCACTCGGCCGGAGACCCAGTACTTC. Amino acid sequence: CASSQVPAVTRPETQYF.

This chain links TRBV6-1 with TRBJ2-6, with 8 bases fitting TRBD2. CDR1 MNHNS and CDR2 SASEGT come from the germline V gene. This CDR3 contains 15 residues. V was clipped by 5 bases and J by 3 bases; unmatched bases: 3. In DNA form, the CDR3 reads TGTGCCAGCAGTAGCGGGAGAGGTGGGGCCAACGTCCTGACTTTC. Its translation: CASSSGRGGANVLTF.

This clonotype was counted ten times or more. V gene TRBV11-2 combines with J gene TRBJ2-2; D remains ambiguous. Looked up from germline, CDR1 is SGHAT and CDR2 is FQNNGV. V lost 4 bases and J 4 bases, leaving 10 bases between the germline ends. The CDR3 has 14 residues. The CDR3 DNA follows: TGTGCCAGCAGCTCCCCCAAGGCCACCGGGGAGCTGTTTTTT. Protein: CASSSPKATGELFF. Full variable domain (rest looked up from reference TRBV11-2 and TRBJ2-2): EAGVAQSPRYKIIEKRQSVAFWCNPISGHATLYWYQQILGQGPKLLIQFQNNGVVDDSQLPKDRFSAERLKGVDSTLKIQPAKLEDSAVYLCASSSPKATGELFFGEGSRLTVL.

The chain couples TRBV2 to TRBJ2-2, with D unclear. This CDR3 comprises 13 residues. V shed 1 base and J shed 6 bases, with 6 bases lying between them. The germline V gene encodes CDR1 SNHLY and CDR2 FYNNEI. CDR3 amino acids: CASSEGVAGELFF. CDR3 coding DNA: TGTGCCAGCAGTGAAGGTGTAGCCGGGGAGCTGTTTTTT.

This clonotype was seen at least ten times. This rearrangement joins TRBV20-1 to TRBJ2-3; no reliable D call. CDR3 size: 14 residues. The V and J ends lost 0 bases and 0 bases respectively, with 7 bases between them. Germline V gene data show CDR1 as DFQATT and CDR2 as SNEGSKA (reference sequence). The CDR3 DNA is TGCAGTGCTAGAGAGGGGAAAAGCACAGATACGCAGTATTTT. As protein: CSAREGKSTDTQYF.

The chain combines TRBV20-1 with TRBJ2-2, with 10 bases lining up with TRBD1. V shed 4 bases, J shed 6 bases, and the junction held 5 bases outside the gene matches. Germline V CDR1 and CDR2: DFQATT, SNEGSKA (reference sequence). The CDR3 totals 14 residues. The CDR3 loop is CSATGTGVAGELFF. DNA of the CDR3: TGCAGTGCTACTGGGACAGGGGTAGCCGGGGAGCTGTTTTTT.

Written as DNA, the CDR3 is TGTGCCAGCAGCCCAGACAGGACGTCCTACGAGCAGTACTTC. This encodes CASSPDRTSYEQYF. This rearrangement joins TRBV7-2 to TRBJ2-7; TRBD1 is a possible D gene (6 bases). This CDR3 contains 14 residues. The V and J ends lost 5 bases and 1 base respectively, with 12 bases between them. Germline lookup yields CDR1 SGHTA and CDR2 FQGNSA.

The V and J genes are TRBV5-1 and TRBJ2-3; D unresolved. The CDR3 runs to 12 residues. The germline CDR1 and CDR2 sequences are SGHRS and YFSETQ. V gave up 3 bases and J gave up 8 bases, with 10 bases separating them. The CDR3 sequence is CASSSNFPTQYF. The CDR3 nucleotides read TGCGCCAGCAGCTCGAATTTCCCTACGCAGTATTTT.

In this sample, this clonotype turned up a few times. The chain couples TRBV20-1 to TRBJ2-1; 7 nucleotides line up with TRBD2. V dropped 0 bases and J dropped 0; count of bases not matched to a gene: 14. CDR3 length equals 19 residues. Per germline, CDR1 DFQATT and CDR2 SNEGSKA (reference sequence). The CDR3 DNA is TGCAGTGCTAGAGATCTCGGAGCTAGCGGTGATAGCTCCTACAATGAGCAGTTCTTC. Translating it yields CSARDLGASGDSSYNEQFF.

This clonotype has a handful of counts. The chain employs TRBV20-1 and TRBJ2-5; D is unclear. The CDR3 sequence is 12 residues long. V was shortened by 6 bases and J by 5 bases, with 13 bases between the two germline ends. Germline assignment: CDR1 DFQATT and CDR2 SNEGSKA (reference sequence). Written as DNA, the CDR3 is TGCAGTGCAAAGGGCTCCTGGGAGACCCAGTACTTC. It codes for CSAKGSWETQYF.

This chain links TRBV7-7 with TRBJ2-3; TRBD2 agrees at 7 bases. Germline CDR1 SSHAT, CDR2 FNYEAQ (reference sequence). This CDR3 is built from 16 residues. Losses at the gene ends were 3 bases for V and 6 bases for J; bases not matched to a gene: 12. The CDR3 region is CASSLGVSGAGDTQYF. The CDR3 bases are TGTGCCAGCAGCTTGGGAGTCAGCGGGGCCGGGGATACGCAGTATTTT.

The V and J genes are TRBV6-2 or TRBV6-3 and TRBJ2-7; TRBD1 matches 7 bases. The CDR3 is made up of 15 amino acids. Per germline, CDR1 MNHEY and CDR2 SVGEGT. V lost 6 bases to trimming and J lost 0 bases; unmatched junction nucleotides: 8. This chain's CDR3 is CASRRDSDISYEQYF. The CDR3 region has the DNA TGTGCCAGCAGACGGGACAGTGATATCTCCTACGAGCAGTACTTC.

The table lists this clonotype with a few counts. The chain combines TRBV7-2 with TRBJ1-1, with D unclear. CDR3 length: 14 amino acids. Germline V CDR1 and CDR2: SGHTA, FQGNSA. With 1 base removed from V and 1 base from J, the gap between germline ends came to 7 bases. The CDR3, as DNA: TGTGCCAGCAGCTTAGTGGGGTGGAACACTGAAGCTTTCTTT. The encoded protein is CASSLVGWNTEAFF.

The chain carries TRBV2 and TRBJ2-7; possibly TRBD1 or TRBD2 for D (5 bases each). V dropped 4 bases and J dropped 6 bases, with 16 bases sitting between them. Germline loops: CDR1 SNHLY, CDR2 FYNNEI. The CDR3 has 14 amino acids. CDR3 in DNA: TGTGCCAGCAGTGGAGGGGAAATGGTTTCCGAGCAGTACTTC. Translation: CASSGGEMVSEQYF.

This clonotype was counted many times. The rearrangement links TRBV10-1 to TRBJ2-3, with 10 bases that match TRBD2. CDR1 WNHNN and CDR2 SYGVQD come from the germline V gene (reference sequence). The CDR3 contains 17 residues. V shed 1 base and J 2 bases; nucleotides not matched to a gene: 6. The CDR3 nucleotides are TGCGCCAGCAGTGAGTTGGCTAGCGGGGGCCTCACAGATACGCAGTATTTT. It codes for CASSELASGGLTDTQYF.